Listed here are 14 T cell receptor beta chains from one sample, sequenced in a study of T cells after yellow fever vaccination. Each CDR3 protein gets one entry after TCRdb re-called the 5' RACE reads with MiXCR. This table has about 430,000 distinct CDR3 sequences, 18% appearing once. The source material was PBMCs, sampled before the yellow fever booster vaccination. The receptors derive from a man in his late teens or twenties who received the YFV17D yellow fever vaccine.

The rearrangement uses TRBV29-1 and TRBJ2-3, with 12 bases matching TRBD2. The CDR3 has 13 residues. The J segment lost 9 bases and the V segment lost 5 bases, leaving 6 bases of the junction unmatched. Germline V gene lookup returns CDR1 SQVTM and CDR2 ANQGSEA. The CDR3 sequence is CSVPSGGAETQYF. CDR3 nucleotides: TGCAGCGTTCCTAGCGGGGGGGCGGAGACGCAGTATTTT.

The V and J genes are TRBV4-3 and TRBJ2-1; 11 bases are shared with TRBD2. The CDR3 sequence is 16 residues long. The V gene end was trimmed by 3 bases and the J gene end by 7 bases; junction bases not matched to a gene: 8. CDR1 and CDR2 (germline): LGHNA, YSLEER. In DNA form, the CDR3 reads TGCGCCAGCAGCCAGACGGTAGCGGGGGGGCAAAATGAGCAGTTCTTC. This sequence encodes CASSQTVAGGQNEQFF.

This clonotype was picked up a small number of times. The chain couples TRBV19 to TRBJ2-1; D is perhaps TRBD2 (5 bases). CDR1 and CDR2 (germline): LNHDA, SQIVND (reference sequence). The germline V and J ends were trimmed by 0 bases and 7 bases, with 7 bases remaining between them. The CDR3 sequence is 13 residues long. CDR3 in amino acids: CASSIDRGNEQFF. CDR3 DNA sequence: TGTGCCAGTAGTATAGATCGCGGGAATGAGCAGTTCTTC.

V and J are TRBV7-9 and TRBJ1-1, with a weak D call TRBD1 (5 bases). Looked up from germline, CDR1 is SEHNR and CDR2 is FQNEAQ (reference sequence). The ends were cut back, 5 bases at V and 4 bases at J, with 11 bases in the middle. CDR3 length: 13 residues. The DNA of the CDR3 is TGTGCCAGCAGCGGGGCGGGGGTCACTGAAGCTTTCTTT. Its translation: CASSGAGVTEAFF.

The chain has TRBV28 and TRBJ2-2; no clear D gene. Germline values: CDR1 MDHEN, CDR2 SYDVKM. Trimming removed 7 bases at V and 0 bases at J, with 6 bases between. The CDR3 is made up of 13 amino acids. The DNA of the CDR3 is TGTGCCAGCATGGCCCCGAACACCGGGGAGCTGTTTTTT. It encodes CASMAPNTGELFF.

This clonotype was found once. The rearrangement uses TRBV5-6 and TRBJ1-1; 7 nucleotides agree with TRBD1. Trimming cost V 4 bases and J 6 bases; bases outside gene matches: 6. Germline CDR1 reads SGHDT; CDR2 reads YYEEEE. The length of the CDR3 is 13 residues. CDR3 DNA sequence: TGTGCCAGCAGCGGGTGCAGGGGGGCTGAAGCTTTCTTT. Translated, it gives CASSGCRGAEAFF.

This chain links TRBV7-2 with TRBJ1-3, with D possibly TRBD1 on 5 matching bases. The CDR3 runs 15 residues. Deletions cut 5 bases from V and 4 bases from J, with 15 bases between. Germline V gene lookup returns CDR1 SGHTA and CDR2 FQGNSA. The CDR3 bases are TGTGCCAGCAGCATAACAGGCGACGCCGGAAACACCATATATTTT. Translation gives CASSITGDAGNTIYF.

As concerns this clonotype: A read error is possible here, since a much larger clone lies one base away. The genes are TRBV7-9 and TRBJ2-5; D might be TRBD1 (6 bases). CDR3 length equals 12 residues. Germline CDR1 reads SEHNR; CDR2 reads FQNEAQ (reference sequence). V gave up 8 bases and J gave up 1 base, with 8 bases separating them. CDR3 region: CASGQFQETQYF. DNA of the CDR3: TGTGCCAGCGGACAGTTCCAAGAGACCCAGTACTTC.

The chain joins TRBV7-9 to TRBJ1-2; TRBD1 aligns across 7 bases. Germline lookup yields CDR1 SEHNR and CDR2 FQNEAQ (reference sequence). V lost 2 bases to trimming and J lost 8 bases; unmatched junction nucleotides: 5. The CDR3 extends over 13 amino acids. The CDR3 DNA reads TGTGCCAGCAGCTTAACAGGGGCGAAGGGCTACACCTTC. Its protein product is CASSLTGAKGYTF.

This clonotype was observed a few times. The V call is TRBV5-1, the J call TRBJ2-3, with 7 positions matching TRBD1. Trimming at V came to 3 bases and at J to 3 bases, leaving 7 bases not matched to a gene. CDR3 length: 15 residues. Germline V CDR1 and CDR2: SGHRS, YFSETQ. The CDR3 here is CASSYLQTGTDTQYF. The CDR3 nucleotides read TGCGCCAGCAGCTATCTACAGACAGGGACAGATACGCAGTATTTT.

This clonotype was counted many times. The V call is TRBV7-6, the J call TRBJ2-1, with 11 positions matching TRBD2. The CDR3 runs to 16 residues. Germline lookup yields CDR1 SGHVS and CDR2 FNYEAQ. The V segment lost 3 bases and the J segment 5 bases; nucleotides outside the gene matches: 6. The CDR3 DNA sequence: TGTGCCAGCAGCTTCGAACTAGCGGGGGACCACAATGAGCAGTTCTTC. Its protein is CASSFELAGDHNEQFF.

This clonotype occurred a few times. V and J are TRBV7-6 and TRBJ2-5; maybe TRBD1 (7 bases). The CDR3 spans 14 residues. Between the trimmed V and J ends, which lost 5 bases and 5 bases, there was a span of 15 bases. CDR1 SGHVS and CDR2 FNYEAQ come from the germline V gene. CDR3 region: CASSAGQPPETQYF. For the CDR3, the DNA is TGTGCCAGCAGCGCGGGACAGCCCCCCGAGACCCAGTACTTC.

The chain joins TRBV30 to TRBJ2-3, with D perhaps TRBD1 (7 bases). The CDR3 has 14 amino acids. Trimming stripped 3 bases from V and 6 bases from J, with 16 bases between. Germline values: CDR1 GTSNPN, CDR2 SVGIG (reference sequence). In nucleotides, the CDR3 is TGTGCCTGGAGCCGCGGGACAGCAGGGGATACGCAGTATTTT. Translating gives CAWSRGTAGDTQYF.

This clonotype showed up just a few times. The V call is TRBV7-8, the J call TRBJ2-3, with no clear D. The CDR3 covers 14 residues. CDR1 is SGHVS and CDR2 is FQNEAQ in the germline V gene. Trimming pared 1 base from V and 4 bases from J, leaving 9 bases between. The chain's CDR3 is CASSLDGPPDTQYF. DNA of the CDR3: TGTGCCAGCAGCTTAGACGGCCCCCCAGATACGCAGTATTTT.